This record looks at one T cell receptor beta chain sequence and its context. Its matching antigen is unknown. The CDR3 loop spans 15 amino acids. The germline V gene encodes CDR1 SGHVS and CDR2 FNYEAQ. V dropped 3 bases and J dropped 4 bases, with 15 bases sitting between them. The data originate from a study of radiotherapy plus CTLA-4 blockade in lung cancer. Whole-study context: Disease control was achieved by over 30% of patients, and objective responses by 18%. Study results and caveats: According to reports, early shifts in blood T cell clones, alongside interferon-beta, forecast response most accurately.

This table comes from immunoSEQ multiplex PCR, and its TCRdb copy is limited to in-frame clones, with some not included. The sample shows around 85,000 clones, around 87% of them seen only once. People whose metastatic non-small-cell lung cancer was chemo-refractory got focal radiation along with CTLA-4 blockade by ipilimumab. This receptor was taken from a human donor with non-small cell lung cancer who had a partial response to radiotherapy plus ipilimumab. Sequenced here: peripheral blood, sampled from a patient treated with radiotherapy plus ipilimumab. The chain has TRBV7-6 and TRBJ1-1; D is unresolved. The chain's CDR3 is CASSLEAGVGTEAFF. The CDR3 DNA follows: TGTGCCAGCAGCTTGGAGGCCGGGGTGGGCACTGAAGCTTTCTTT.